Shown below are 23 T cell receptor beta chains from a single sample sequenced in a study of blood T cells in healthy people across ages. PCR was performed a second time for 7 to 11 cycles using a sample-barcoded 5' primer and a J-beta primer mix. MiXCR, applied by TCRdb to the 5' RACE reads, yields one record per CDR3 protein. This sample carries about a million distinct CDR3 sequences, 51% of them seen once, and the ten largest clones take about 20%. The specimen sequenced was blood. All receptors derive from a woman aged 55-75 years in good health.

The genes are TRBV4-2 and TRBJ2-5; D is tentatively TRBD1 or TRBD2 (6 bases each). Between the trimmed V and J ends, which lost 1 base and 5 bases, there was a span of 14 bases. Per germline, CDR1 LGHNA and CDR2 YNFKEQ. The CDR3 spans 15 residues. DNA for the CDR3: TGTGCCAGCAGCCAAGGTCAGGGGAGGTCCGAGACCCAGTACTTC. It yields the protein CASSQGQGRSETQYF.

The chain couples TRBV11-2 to TRBJ2-5; tentative D call: TRBD2 (5 bases). Trimming removed 1 base at V and 5 bases at J, with 17 bases between. Germline-derived CDR1 and CDR2 are SGHAT and FQNNGV. The CDR3 covers 16 residues. Here the CDR3 DNA reads TGTGCCAGCAGCTTAGCTTTTGGCGGAGGCTGGGAGACCCAGTACTTC. It translates to CASSLAFGGGWETQYF.

This rearrangement joins TRBV6-1 to TRBJ1-2, with 10 bases matching TRBD1. Germline trimming cut 6 bases from V and 3 bases from J; bases unmatched to any gene: 7. The germline V gene encodes CDR1 MNHNS and CDR2 SASEGT. The CDR3 totals 15 residues. CDR3 in amino acids: CASSARDRGDYGYTF. CDR3 nucleotide sequence: TGTGCCAGCAGCGCCCGGGACAGGGGAGACTATGGCTACACCTTC.

In its sample, this clonotype was seen a few times. The DNA of the CDR3 is TGTGCCAGCAGCGTACACCTCAACCCTGGCCACGAGCAGTACTTC. It codes for CASSVHLNPGHEQYF. The chain is built from TRBV9 and TRBJ2-7; no definite D call. The CDR3 runs 15 residues. Between the trimmed V and J ends, which lost 1 base and 5 bases, there was a span of 16 bases. Germline V gives CDR1 SGDLS, CDR2 YYNGEE.

This sequence joins TRBV9 and TRBJ2-3, with 8 bases matching TRBD2. The CDR3 contains 19 residues. In germline, CDR1 is SGDLS, CDR2 YYNGEE. V shed 0 bases and J 0 bases; nucleotides not matched to a gene: 12. The CDR3 loop is CASSVATGAGDPSTDTQYF. The CDR3 coding sequence is TGTGCCAGCAGCGTAGCTACTGGAGCGGGAGACCCTAGCACAGATACGCAGTATTTT. Complete variable domain (other parts from reference TRBV9 and TRBJ2-3): DSGVTQTPKHLITATGQRVTLRCSPRSGDLSVYWYQQSLDQGLQFLIQYYNGEERAKGNILERFSAQQFPDLHSELNLSSLELGDSALYFCASSVATGAGDPSTDTQYFGPGTRLTVL.

This clonotype showed up just a few times. The rearrangement joins TRBV7-9 to TRBJ2-7, with 14 bases aligning to TRBD2. This CDR3 contains 20 residues. Looked up from germline, CDR1 is SEHNR and CDR2 is FQNEAQ (reference sequence). V shed 5 bases, J shed 0 bases, and the junction held 15 bases outside the gene matches. The CDR3 loop reads CASSNTKTSGRALLSYEQYF. The CDR3 DNA follows: TGTGCCAGCAGCAACACGAAGACTAGCGGGAGGGCCCTTCTCTCCTACGAGCAGTACTTC.

This clonotype was counted only a few times. The chain links TRBV7-9 to TRBJ2-7; 8 bases map to TRBD1. The CDR3 consists of 18 residues. Germline V gives CDR1 SEHNR, CDR2 FQNEAQ (reference sequence). Trimming at V came to 2 bases and at J to 0 bases, leaving 12 bases not matched to a gene. The CDR3 here is CASSLSFNRDRHSYEQYF. CDR3 DNA: TGTGCCAGCAGCTTATCCTTCAACCGGGACAGGCACTCCTACGAGCAGTACTTC.

The rearrangement uses TRBV20-1 and TRBJ2-7; tentative D call: TRBD2 (6 bases). The V end was cut by 5 bases, the J end by 1 base, with 12 bases between. This CDR3 is built from 13 residues. Germline CDR1 and CDR2: DFQATT and SNEGSKA (reference sequence). The CDR3, as DNA: TGCAGTGCTCCCCGGGCGGGGTCCTACGAGCAGTACTTC. Its protein is CSAPRAGSYEQYF.

This clonotype came up a few times. This chain connects TRBV13 to TRBJ1-2; D is undetermined. The CDR3 has 14 amino acids. Germline CDR1 PRHDT, CDR2 FYEKMQ (reference sequence). Trimming removed 8 bases from V and 2 bases from J, with 15 bases in between. CDR3: CASPSRVSNYGYTF. In nucleotides, the CDR3 is TGTGCCAGCCCGTCCCGGGTTTCGAACTATGGCTACACCTTC.

This chain uses TRBV12-3 or TRBV12-4 with TRBJ2-7; the D gene is possibly TRBD2 (6 bases). This CDR3 contains 15 residues. V was shortened by 11 bases and J by 3 bases, with 23 bases between the two germline ends. For the CDR3, the DNA is TGTGCCTGCGGTTTAGGGACTGGATATGTCTACGAGCAGTACTTC. This codes for CACGLGTGYVYEQYF.

V usage is TRBV12-3 or TRBV12-4 and J usage is TRBJ1-5; the match to TRBD1 covers 8 bases. This CDR3 has 15 amino acids. J gave up 7 bases and V 5 bases, and 10 bases lay outside the gene matches. Here the CDR3 reads CASSLGYDRGQPQHF. The CDR3 DNA reads as TGTGCCAGCAGTCTAGGGTACGACAGGGGCCAGCCCCAGCATTTT.

The chain recombines TRBV12-3 or TRBV12-4 with TRBJ1-5; tentatively, D is TRBD1 (6 bases). The CDR3 has 14 residues. Trimming pared 7 bases from V and 4 bases from J, leaving 14 bases between. The CDR3 is CASTFGTSNQPQHF. The CDR3 nucleotides read TGTGCCAGCACTTTCGGGACATCGAATCAGCCCCAGCATTTT.

This clonotype was picked up a small number of times. V is TRBV7-8 and J is TRBJ1-5; D gene uncertain. The CDR3 totals 16 residues. V lost 3 bases to trimming and J lost 6 bases, with 18 bases between them. Germline V gives CDR1 SGHVS, CDR2 FQNEAQ. The CDR3 loop is CASSFQVVPYGQPQHF. Written as DNA, the CDR3 is TGTGCCAGCAGCTTCCAGGTTGTACCATATGGTCAGCCCCAGCATTTT. Looking up the rest from reference TRBV7-8 and TRBJ1-5 gives the full variable domain: GAGVSQSPRYKVAKRGQDVALRCDPISGHVSLFWYQQALGQGPEFLTYFQNEAQLDKSGLPSDRFFAERPEGSVSTLKIQRTQQEDSAVYLCASSFQVVPYGQPQHFGDGTRLSIL.

This clonotype came up a few times. The rearrangement joins TRBV10-3 to TRBJ2-7, with D hard to call. This CDR3 comprises 11 residues. CDR1 and CDR2 (germline): ENHRY, SYGVKD. The V end lost 6 bases, the J end lost 3 bases, and 6 bases lay between the germline ends. The CDR3 protein is CAIRNSYEQYF. The CDR3 DNA reads TGTGCCATCAGGAACAGCTACGAGCAGTACTTC.

This clonotype was picked up many times. The chain has TRBV10-3 and TRBJ2-5, with D uncertain. The germline CDR1 and CDR2 sequences are ENHRY and SYGVKD. Trimming left V 6 bases short and J 5 bases short, with 16 bases between. The CDR3 loop spans 14 amino acids. The CDR3: CAIRLGLRDETQYF. CDR3 nucleotide sequence: TGTGCCATCAGGCTCGGGCTCCGTGACGAGACCCAGTACTTC.

The J gene is TRBJ1-1, the V gene TRBV6-6; D gene uncertain. The CDR3 covers 13 residues. Germline loops: CDR1 MNHNY, CDR2 SVGAGI (reference sequence). Trimming removed 8 bases at V and 2 bases at J, with 12 bases between. The chain's CDR3 is CASGFTVNTEAFF. The CDR3 region has the DNA TGTGCCAGCGGCTTTACGGTAAACACTGAAGCTTTCTTT.

This clonotype was counted between two and nine times. The chain is built from TRBV12-3 or TRBV12-4 and TRBJ2-3; no clear D. Trimming pared 7 bases from V and 0 bases from J, leaving 14 bases between. There are 15 residues in the CDR3. The CDR3 sequence is CASTSTTTSTDTQYF. For the CDR3, the DNA is TGTGCCAGCACCTCGACAACGACTAGCACAGATACGCAGTATTTT.

V is TRBV7-9 and J is TRBJ2-7; 10 bases match TRBD1. The V gene's germline CDR1 is SEHNR and CDR2 FQNEAQ (reference sequence). This CDR3 contains 19 residues. Losses at the gene ends were 4 bases for V and 7 bases for J; bases not matched to a gene: 22. The CDR3 sequence is CASSSDRGPTLMAYNEQYF. Here the CDR3 DNA reads TGTGCCAGCAGCTCCGACAGGGGGCCAACCCTAATGGCCTACAATGAGCAGTACTTC.

The chain carries TRBV6-6 and TRBJ1-5; TRBD1 aligns across 7 bases. The V gene end was trimmed by 10 bases and the J gene end by 4 bases; junction bases not matched to a gene: 4. This CDR3 region has 12 residues. Germline V gives CDR1 MNHNY, CDR2 SVGAGI (reference sequence). The chain's CDR3 is CATKGQNQPQHF. CDR3 DNA: TGTGCCACCAAGGGACAGAATCAGCCCCAGCATTTT.

Only a few counts were recorded for this clonotype. V and J are TRBV29-1 and TRBJ2-7, with 9 bases fitting TRBD1. V gave up 4 bases and J gave up 1 base; unmatched junction bases: 5. CDR3 length equals 14 residues. CDR1 and CDR2 from the germline V gene are SQVTM and ANQGSEA. CDR3 sequence reads: CSVAGTGTSYEQYF. CDR3 coding DNA: TGCAGCGTTGCCGGGACAGGGACGTCCTACGAGCAGTACTTC.

The chain recombines TRBV7-2 with TRBJ2-4, with D unresolved. The DNA end is more similar to TRBJ2-5, so the J call may be wrong. Germline V gene data show CDR1 as SGHTA and CDR2 as FQGNSA. This CDR3 region has 12 residues. The CDR3 region is CASSLGRSTQYF. The CDR3 DNA follows: TGTGCCAGCAGCTTAGGGCGCTCGACCCAGTACTTC.

There are a few counts of this clonotype. This chain uses TRBV4-1 with TRBJ2-7; 12 bases are shared with TRBD2. V lost 0 bases, J lost 0 bases, and 3 bases stayed unmatched. This CDR3 is built from 17 residues. Germline V gene data show CDR1 as MGHRA and CDR2 as YSYEKL. In nucleotides, the CDR3 is TGCGCCAGCAGCCAAGAACTAGCGGGAGGTGTCTCCTACGAGCAGTACTTC. This translates into CASSQELAGGVSYEQYF.

The chain has TRBV7-6 and TRBJ2-1, with 12 nucleotides matching TRBD2. Germline V gene data show CDR1 as SGHVS and CDR2 as FNYEAQ. V lost 5 bases and J lost 14; bases outside the gene matches: 13. The CDR3 spans 15 residues. CDR3 nucleotides: TGTGCCAGCAGCAGACTAGCGGGAGCGGAACAGGGGGAGTTCTTC. Translation gives CASSRLAGAEQGEFF.